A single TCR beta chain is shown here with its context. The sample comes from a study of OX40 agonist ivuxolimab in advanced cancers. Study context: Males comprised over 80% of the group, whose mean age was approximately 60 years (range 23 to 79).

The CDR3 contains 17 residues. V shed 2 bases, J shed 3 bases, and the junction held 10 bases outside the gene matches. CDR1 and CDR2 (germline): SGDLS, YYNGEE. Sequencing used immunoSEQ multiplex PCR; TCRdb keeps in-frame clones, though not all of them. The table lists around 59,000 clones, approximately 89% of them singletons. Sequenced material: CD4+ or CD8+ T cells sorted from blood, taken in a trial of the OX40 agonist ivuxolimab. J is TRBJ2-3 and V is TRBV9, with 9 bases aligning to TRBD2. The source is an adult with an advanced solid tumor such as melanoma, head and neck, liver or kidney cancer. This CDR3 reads CASSVTYSGSRTDTQYF. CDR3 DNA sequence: TGTGCCAGCAGCGTGACATATAGCGGGAGTCGGACAGATACGCAGTATTTT.